This entry lists 14 T cell receptor beta chains sequenced from one sample in a study of siplizumab effects on memory and regulatory T cells. This table comes from immunoSEQ multiplex PCR, and its TCRdb copy is limited to in-frame clones, with some not included. The sample carries about 110,000 clones, about 93% recorded once. Sequencing was performed on CD4+ T cells sorted from blood. Receptors were obtained from a human donor in good health.

V and J are TRBV15 and TRBJ1-1, with no clear D. In germline, CDR1 is LNHNV, CDR2 YYDKDF (reference sequence). CDR3 size: 13 residues. With 2 bases removed from V and 5 bases from J, the gap between germline ends came to 9 bases. Here the CDR3 reads CATSRPGGTEAFF. The DNA of the CDR3 is TGTGCCACCAGCAGACCAGGTGGGACTGAAGCTTTCTTT. Full variable domain (remainder filled in from reference TRBV15 and TRBJ1-1): DAMVIQNPRYQVTQFGKPVTLSCSQTLNHNVMYWYQQKSSQAPKLLFHYYDKDFNNEADTPDNFQSRRPNTSFCFLDIRSPGLGDTAMYLCATSRPGGTEAFFGQGTRLTVV.

This chain uses TRBV27 with TRBJ1-5; D is unclear. Germline CDR1 reads MNHEY; CDR2 reads SMNVEV (reference sequence). The V end was cut by 6 bases, the J end by 2 bases, with 11 bases between. This CDR3 is 14 amino acids long. CDR3 residues: CASSKTLGNQPQHF. The CDR3 region has the DNA TGTGCCAGCAGCAAGACTCTGGGCAATCAGCCCCAGCATTTT.

This chain uses TRBV2 with TRBJ2-2, with unresolved D. Looked up from germline, CDR1 is SNHLY and CDR2 is FYNNEI. Trimming took off 0 bases at V and 3 bases at J, with 11 bases between the two ends. This CDR3 has 16 amino acids. This CDR3 reads CASSEAGYGDTGELFF. DNA of the CDR3: TGTGCCAGCAGTGAAGCAGGGTACGGCGACACCGGGGAGCTGTTTTTT.

A single count supports this clone. The chain employs TRBV30 and TRBJ1-5; D unclear. Germline CDR1 GTSNPN, CDR2 SVGIG (reference sequence). V was shortened by 0 bases and J by 5 bases, with 5 bases between the two germline ends. The length of the CDR3 is 12 residues. The CDR3 loop reads CAWSVSHQPQHF. The DNA for the CDR3 is TGTGCCTGGAGTGTATCTCATCAGCCCCAGCATTTT.

The rearrangement joins TRBV9 to TRBJ2-3; D remains unclear. Germline CDR1 SGDLS, CDR2 YYNGEE. This CDR3 has 11 amino acids. Trimming cost V 3 bases and J 8 bases, with 7 bases left between them. Here the CDR3 reads CASSDDLTQYF. DNA for the CDR3: TGTGCCAGCAGCGATGATCTTACGCAGTATTTT.

The chain joins TRBV2 to TRBJ2-2; D possibly corresponds to TRBD2 (6 bases). Germline CDR1 is SNHLY and CDR2 is FYNNEI. V was cut by 4 bases and J by 4 bases, with 13 bases left in between. This CDR3 spans 15 amino acids. The CDR3 region is CASSALAGGTGELFF. In nucleotides, the CDR3 is TGTGCCAGCAGTGCACTTGCCGGGGGCACCGGGGAGCTGTTTTTT.

The V gene is TRBV9, the J gene TRBJ1-2; D not resolved. Trimming removed 2 bases at V and 1 base at J, with 12 bases between. The CDR3 contains 15 residues. Germline V CDR1 and CDR2: SGDLS, YYNGEE. The CDR3 DNA follows: TGTGCCAGCAGCGTCGGGGTCCCTAATAACTATGGCTACACCTTC. It yields the protein CASSVGVPNNYGYTF.

V and J are TRBV9 and TRBJ2-5; D gene unclear. CDR3 length equals 14 residues. In germline, CDR1 is SGDLS, CDR2 YYNGEE. Trimming took 4 bases from V and 4 from J, leaving 14 bases between them. The CDR3 bases are TGTGCCAGCAGCACACCGATGGCAGGAGAGACCCAGTACTTC. It codes for CASSTPMAGETQYF.

The CDR3 reads CASSSRRDTEAFF. CDR3 DNA: TGTGCCAGCAGTTCCAGACGGGACACTGAAGCTTTCTTT. This chain connects TRBV6-5 to TRBJ1-1; D remains ambiguous. The V end was cut by 4 bases, the J end by 3 bases, with 9 bases between. The CDR3 is 13 residues long. The germline CDR1 and CDR2 sequences are MNHEY and SVGAGI.

For the CDR3, the DNA is TGTGCCTGGAGAAATTGGGGGAGGGAGCAGTACTTC. Translating it yields CAWRNWGREQYF. The chain carries TRBV30 and TRBJ2-7, with D maybe TRBD2 (6 bases). Trimming removed 3 bases from V and 7 bases from J, with 13 bases in between. CDR3 length: 12 residues. From germline, CDR1 is GTSNPN and CDR2 SVGIG (reference sequence). The entire variable domain, with the rest obtained from reference TRBV30 and TRBJ2-7, is as follows: SQTIHQWPATLVQPVGSPLSLECTVEGTSNPNLYWYRQAAGRGLQLLFYSVGIGQISSEVPQNLSASRPQDRQFILSSKKLLLSDSGFYLCAWRNWGREQYFGPGTRLTVT.

The chain carries TRBV9 and TRBJ2-2; no firm D call. The CDR3 runs to 16 residues. V gave up 0 bases and J gave up 3 bases, with 12 bases separating them. CDR1 and CDR2 from the germline V gene are SGDLS and YYNGEE. CDR3 in amino acids: CASSVGVPPDTGELFF. The CDR3 bases are TGTGCCAGCAGCGTAGGAGTTCCCCCCGACACCGGGGAGCTGTTTTTT.

About this clone: The same CDR3 can be traced to other DNA sequences in this sample. This sequence joins TRBV5-1 and TRBJ2-3, with TRBD1 matching over 8 bases. The CDR3 runs 14 residues. V lost 4 bases, J lost 3 bases, and 4 bases stayed unmatched. CDR1 is SGHRS and CDR2 is YFSETQ in the germline V gene. CDR3 DNA: TGCGCCAGCAGCCCAAGACAGGGGACAGATACGCAGTATTTT. Amino acids: CASSPRQGTDTQYF. The full variable domain, rest sourced from reference TRBV5-1 and TRBJ2-3, is KAGVTQTPRYLIKTRGQQVTLSCSPISGHRSVSWYQQTPGQGLQFLFEYFSETQRNKGNFPGRFSGRQFSNSRSEMNVSTLELGDSALYLCASSPRQGTDTQYFGPGTRLTVL.

The rearrangement joins TRBV27 to TRBJ2-7, with D hard to call. The germline V gene has CDR1 MNHEY and CDR2 SMNVEV (reference sequence). The ends were cut back, 0 bases at V and 2 bases at J, with 5 bases in the middle. The CDR3 spans 13 residues. The CDR3 sequence is CASSLSSPYEQYF. DNA of the CDR3: TGTGCCAGCAGTTTATCGTCCCCCTACGAGCAGTACTTC.

This sequence joins TRBV5-6 and TRBJ2-5; D remains ambiguous. V was clipped by 3 bases and J by 3 bases, with 12 bases between them. This CDR3 spans 14 amino acids. CDR1 SGHDT and CDR2 YYEEEE come from the germline V gene. CDR3 sequence: CASSSGQFEETQYF. The CDR3, as DNA: TGTGCCAGCAGCTCCGGGCAGTTCGAAGAGACCCAGTACTTC.